One sample yielded the 5 T cell receptor beta chains listed below, sequenced in a study of shared clonotypes between healthy human individuals. The data were produced by immunoSEQ multiplex PCR, yet TCRdb's version contains in-frame clones alone and is incomplete. The repertoire holds 2,100,000 or so clones, approximately 95% seen once, with roughly 0.13% in the top ten. Sequencing input: naive CD4+ T cells sorted from blood. As to subset: CD45RA+ positively selected. Receptors were obtained from a man aged 18 to 30 in good health.

Comment on this clone: The same CDR3 also results from other DNA sequences found in this sample. CDR3 DNA sequence: TGCGCCAGCAGTGCACAGCTAGGAGAGACCCAGTACTTC. It is translated as CASSAQLGETQYF. This rearrangement joins TRBV10-1 to TRBJ2-5; D gene ambiguous. CDR1 is WNHNN and CDR2 is SYGVQD in the germline V gene (reference sequence). The V end was cut by 4 bases, the J end by 4 bases, with 10 bases between. This CDR3 spans 13 amino acids.

V and J are TRBV6-1 and TRBJ2-5; no reliable D call. V shed 2 bases and J shed 3 bases, with 13 bases lying between them. There are 15 residues in the CDR3. Germline V gene sequence: CDR1 MNHNS, CDR2 SASEGT. CDR3 region: CASSETNGKEETQYF. Here the CDR3 DNA reads TGTGCCAGCAGTGAAACGAATGGAAAGGAAGAGACCCAGTACTTC.

The V gene is TRBV6-5, the J gene TRBJ2-7, with unresolved D. Germline V lookup: CDR1 MNHEY, CDR2 SVGAGI. The CDR3 loop spans 14 amino acids. V shed 7 bases and J shed 3 bases, with 16 bases lying between them. CDR3 residues: CASKTGPQRYEQYF. CDR3 DNA sequence: TGTGCCAGCAAAACCGGGCCTCAGCGCTACGAGCAGTACTTC.

This clone was seen once. The rearrangement links TRBV6-1 to TRBJ2-4; no clear D. V shed 6 bases and J shed 6 bases, with 12 bases lying between them. The CDR3 is made up of 13 amino acids. The V gene's germline CDR1 is MNHNS and CDR2 SASEGT. CDR3 in DNA: TGTGCCAGCAGGCTCAACGGCGGAAACATTCAGTACTTC. Its protein is CASRLNGGNIQYF.

The V gene is TRBV27, the J gene TRBJ2-1, with a tentative D call TRBD2 (6 bases). The CDR3 totals 15 residues. V lost 6 bases, J lost 1 base, and 13 bases lay in between. From germline, CDR1 is MNHEY and CDR2 SMNVEV (reference sequence). The DNA for the CDR3 is TGTGCCAGCAGGACCGGGACTCCGTCCTACAATGAGCAGTTCTTC. Translating it yields CASRTGTPSYNEQFF.